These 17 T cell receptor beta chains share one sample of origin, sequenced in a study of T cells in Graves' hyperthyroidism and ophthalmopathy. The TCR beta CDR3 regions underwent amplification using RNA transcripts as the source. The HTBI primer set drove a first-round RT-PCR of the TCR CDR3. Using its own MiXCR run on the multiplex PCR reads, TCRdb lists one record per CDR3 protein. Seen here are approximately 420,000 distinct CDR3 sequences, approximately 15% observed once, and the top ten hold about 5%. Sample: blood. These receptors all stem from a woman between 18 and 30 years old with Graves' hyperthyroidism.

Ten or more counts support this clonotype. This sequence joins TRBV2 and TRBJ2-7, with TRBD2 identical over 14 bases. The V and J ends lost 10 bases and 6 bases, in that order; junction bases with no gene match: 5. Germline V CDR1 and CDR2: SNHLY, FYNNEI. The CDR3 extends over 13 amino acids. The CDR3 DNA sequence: TGTGCCACGGGGACTAGCGGGGGCCTCGAGCAGTACTTC. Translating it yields CATGTSGGLEQYF.

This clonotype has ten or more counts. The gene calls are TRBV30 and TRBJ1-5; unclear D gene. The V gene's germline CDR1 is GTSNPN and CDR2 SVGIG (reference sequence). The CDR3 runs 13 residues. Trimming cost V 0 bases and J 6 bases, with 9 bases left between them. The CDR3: CAWSVDFSQPQHF. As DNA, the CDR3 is TGTGCCTGGAGTGTGGATTTTAGTCAGCCCCAGCATTTT.

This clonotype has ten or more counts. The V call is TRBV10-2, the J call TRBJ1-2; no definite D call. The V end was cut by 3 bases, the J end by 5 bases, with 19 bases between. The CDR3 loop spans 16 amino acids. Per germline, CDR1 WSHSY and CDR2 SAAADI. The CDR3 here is CASSDVSSSPVYGYTF. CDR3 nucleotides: TGCGCCAGCAGTGATGTCTCCTCCTCCCCGGTTTATGGCTACACCTTC.

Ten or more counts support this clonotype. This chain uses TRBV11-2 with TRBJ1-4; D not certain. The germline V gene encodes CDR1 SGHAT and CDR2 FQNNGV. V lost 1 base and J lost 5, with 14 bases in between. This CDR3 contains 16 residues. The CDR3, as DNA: TGTGCCAGCAGCTTAGGCTCTGGGCAGATAAATGAAAAACTGTTTTTT. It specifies CASSLGSGQINEKLFF.

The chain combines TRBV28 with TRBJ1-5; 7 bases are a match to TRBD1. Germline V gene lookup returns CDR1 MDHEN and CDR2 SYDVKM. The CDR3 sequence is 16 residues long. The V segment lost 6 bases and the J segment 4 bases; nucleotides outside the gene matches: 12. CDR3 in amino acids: CASRATGAGRNQPQHF. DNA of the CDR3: TGTGCCAGCAGAGCCACAGGGGCCGGGAGGAATCAGCCCCAGCATTTT. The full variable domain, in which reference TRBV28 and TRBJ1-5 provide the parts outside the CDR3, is DVKVTQSSRYLVKRTGEKVFLECVQDMDHENMFWYRQDPGLGLRLIYFSYDVKMKEKGDIPEGYSVSREKKERFSLILESASTNQTSMYLCASRATGAGRNQPQHFGDGTRLSIL.

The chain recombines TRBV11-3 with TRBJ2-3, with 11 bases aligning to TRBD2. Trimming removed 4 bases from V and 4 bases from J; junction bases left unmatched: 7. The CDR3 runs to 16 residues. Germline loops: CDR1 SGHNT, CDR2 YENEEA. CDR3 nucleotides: TGTGCCAGCAGCTCCGTAGCGGGAGGGGAAGCAGATACGCAGTATTTT. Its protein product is CASSSVAGGEADTQYF.

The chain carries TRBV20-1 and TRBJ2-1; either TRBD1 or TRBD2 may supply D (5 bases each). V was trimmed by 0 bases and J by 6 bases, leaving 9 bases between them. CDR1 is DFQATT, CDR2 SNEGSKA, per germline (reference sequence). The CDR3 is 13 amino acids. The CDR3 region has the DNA TGCAGTGCTAGAGATGGGACGACCAATGAGCAGTTCTTC. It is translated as CSARDGTTNEQFF.

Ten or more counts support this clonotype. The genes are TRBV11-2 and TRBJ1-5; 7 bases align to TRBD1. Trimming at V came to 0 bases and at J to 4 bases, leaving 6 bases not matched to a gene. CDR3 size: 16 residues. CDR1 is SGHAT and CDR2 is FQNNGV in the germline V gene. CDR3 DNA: TGTGCCAGCAGCTTAGATATCGGCAGGGGGAATCAGCCCCAGCATTTT. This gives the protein CASSLDIGRGNQPQHF.

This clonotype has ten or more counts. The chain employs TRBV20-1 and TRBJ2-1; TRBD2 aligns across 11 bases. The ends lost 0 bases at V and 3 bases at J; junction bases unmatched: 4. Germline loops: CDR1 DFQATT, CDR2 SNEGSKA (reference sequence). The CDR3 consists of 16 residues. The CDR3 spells CSARDGLAGGYNEQFF. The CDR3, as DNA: TGCAGTGCTAGAGATGGGCTAGCGGGAGGCTACAATGAGCAGTTCTTC.

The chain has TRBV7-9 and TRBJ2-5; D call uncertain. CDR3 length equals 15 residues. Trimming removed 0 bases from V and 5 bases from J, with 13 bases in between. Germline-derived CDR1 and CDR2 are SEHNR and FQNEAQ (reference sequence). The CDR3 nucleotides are TGTGCCAGCAGCTTAGCTGACATCCTGCTTGAGACCCAGTACTTC. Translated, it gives CASSLADILLETQYF.

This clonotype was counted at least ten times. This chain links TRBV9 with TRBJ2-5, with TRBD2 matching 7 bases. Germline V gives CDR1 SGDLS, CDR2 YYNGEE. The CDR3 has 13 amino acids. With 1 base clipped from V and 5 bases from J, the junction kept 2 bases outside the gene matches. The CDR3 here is CASSVWEGETQYF. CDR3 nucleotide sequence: TGTGCCAGCAGCGTATGGGAGGGGGAGACCCAGTACTTC.

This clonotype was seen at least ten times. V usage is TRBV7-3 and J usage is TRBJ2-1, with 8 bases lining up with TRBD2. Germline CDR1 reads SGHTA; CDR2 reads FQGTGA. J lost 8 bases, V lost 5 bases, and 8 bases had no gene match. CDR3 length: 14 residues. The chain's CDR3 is CASSNPGTSDEQFF. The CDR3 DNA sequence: TGTGCCAGCAGCAATCCCGGGACTAGTGATGAGCAGTTCTTC.

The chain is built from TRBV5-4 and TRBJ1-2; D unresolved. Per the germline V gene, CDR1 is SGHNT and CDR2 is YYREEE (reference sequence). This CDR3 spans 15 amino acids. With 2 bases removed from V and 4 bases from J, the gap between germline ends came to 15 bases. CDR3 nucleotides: TGTGCCAGCAGCTTCGGGTCGCGGGAAACCTATGGCTACACCTTC. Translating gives CASSFGSRETYGYTF.

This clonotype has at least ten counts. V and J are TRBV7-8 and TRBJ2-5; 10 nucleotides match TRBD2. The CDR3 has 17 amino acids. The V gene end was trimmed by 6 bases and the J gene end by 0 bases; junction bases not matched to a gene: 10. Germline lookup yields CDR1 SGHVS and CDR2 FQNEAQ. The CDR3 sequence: CASRLRRGTSDQETQYF. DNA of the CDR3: TGTGCCAGCAGGTTAAGGCGAGGGACTAGCGACCAAGAGACCCAGTACTTC.

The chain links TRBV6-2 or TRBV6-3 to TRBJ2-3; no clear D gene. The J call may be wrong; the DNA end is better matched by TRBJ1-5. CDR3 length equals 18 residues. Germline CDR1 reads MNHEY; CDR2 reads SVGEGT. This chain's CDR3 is CASSYKLASVGFTDTQHF. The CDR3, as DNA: TGTGCCAGCAGTTACAAGTTGGCTAGCGTAGGGTTCACAGATACGCAGCATTTT.

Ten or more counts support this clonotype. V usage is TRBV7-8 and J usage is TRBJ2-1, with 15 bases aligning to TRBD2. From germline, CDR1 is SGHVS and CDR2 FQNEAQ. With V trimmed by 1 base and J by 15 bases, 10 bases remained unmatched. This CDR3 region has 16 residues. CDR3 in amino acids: CASSLEGGLAGGLRFF. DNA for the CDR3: TGTGCCAGCAGCTTAGAGGGGGGACTAGCGGGAGGTCTAAGGTTCTTC.

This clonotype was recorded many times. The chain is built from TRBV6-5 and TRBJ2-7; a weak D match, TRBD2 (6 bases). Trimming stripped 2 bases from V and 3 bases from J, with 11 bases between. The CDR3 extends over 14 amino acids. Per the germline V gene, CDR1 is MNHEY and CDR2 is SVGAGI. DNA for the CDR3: TGTGCCAGCAGTTACGGACGGGAGAACTACGAGCAGTACTTC. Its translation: CASSYGRENYEQYF.